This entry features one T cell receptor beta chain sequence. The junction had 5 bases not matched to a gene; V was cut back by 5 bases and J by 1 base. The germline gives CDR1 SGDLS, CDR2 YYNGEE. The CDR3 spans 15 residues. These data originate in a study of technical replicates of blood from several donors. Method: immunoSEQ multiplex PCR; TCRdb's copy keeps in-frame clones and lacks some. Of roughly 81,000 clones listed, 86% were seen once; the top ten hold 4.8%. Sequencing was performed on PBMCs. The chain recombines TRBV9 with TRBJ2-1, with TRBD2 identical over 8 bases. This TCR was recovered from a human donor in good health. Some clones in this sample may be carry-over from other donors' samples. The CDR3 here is CASSLSSGSYNEQFF. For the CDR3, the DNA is TGTGCCAGCAGTCTTTCTAGCGGGTCCTACAATGAGCAGTTCTTC.